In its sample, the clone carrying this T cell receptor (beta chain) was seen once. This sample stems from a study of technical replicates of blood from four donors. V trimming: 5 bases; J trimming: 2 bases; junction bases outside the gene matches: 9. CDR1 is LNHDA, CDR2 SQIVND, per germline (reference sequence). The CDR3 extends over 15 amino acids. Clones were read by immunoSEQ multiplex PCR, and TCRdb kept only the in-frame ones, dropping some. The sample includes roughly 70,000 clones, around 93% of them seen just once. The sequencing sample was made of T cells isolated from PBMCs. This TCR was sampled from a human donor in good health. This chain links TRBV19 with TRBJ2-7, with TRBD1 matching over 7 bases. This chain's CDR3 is CASSSPPGQPYEQYF. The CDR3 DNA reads TGTGCCAGTAGTTCTCCTCCGGGACAGCCCTACGAGCAGTACTTC. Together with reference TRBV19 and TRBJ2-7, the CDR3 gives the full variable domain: DGGITQSPKYLFRKEGQNVTLSCEQNLNHDAMYWYRQDPGQGLRLIYYSQIVNDFQKGDIAEGYSVSREKKESFPLTVTSAQKNPTAFYLCASSSPPGQPYEQYFGPGTRLTVT.